The 7 T cell receptor beta chains in this list originate from one sample, sequenced in a study of T cells in Graves' hyperthyroidism and ophthalmopathy. Authors of the study amplified TCR beta CDR3 regions from RNA transcripts. The HTBI primer set drove a first-round RT-PCR of the TCR CDR3. A single record per CDR3 protein comes from TCRdb applying MiXCR to the multiplex PCR reads. The sample consists of roughly 500,000 distinct CDR3 sequences, about 16% of them appearing once. Input material: blood. These receptors were collected from a woman in her 30s with Graves' ophthalmopathy.

This clonotype has at least ten counts. The V call is TRBV12-3 or TRBV12-4, the J call TRBJ1-5; 7 nucleotides agree with TRBD1. This CDR3 has 14 residues. V trimming: 5 bases; J trimming: 11 bases; junction bases outside the gene matches: 12. The CDR3 is CASSMGSTGVAQHF. The CDR3 DNA reads TGTGCCAGCAGTATGGGATCAACAGGGGTAGCCCAGCATTTT.

The J gene is TRBJ2-7, the V gene TRBV13; the D is unclear. Trimming removed 3 bases from V and 6 bases from J, with 12 bases in between. The CDR3 totals 13 residues. Germline V lookup: CDR1 PRHDT, CDR2 FYEKMQ (reference sequence). CDR3 nucleotides: TGTGCCAGCAGCTTGTGGGGAACCGGCGAGCAGTACTTC. This codes for CASSLWGTGEQYF.

The chain is built from TRBV27 and TRBJ2-1; a weak D match, TRBD2 (7 bases). Germline V gene sequence: CDR1 MNHEY, CDR2 SMNVEV (reference sequence). V was shortened by 3 bases and J by 9 bases, with 12 bases between the two germline ends. The CDR3 has 13 amino acids. In DNA form, the CDR3 reads TGTGCCAGCAGTTTCACGGGGGGCATTGAGCAGTTCTTC. It yields the protein CASSFTGGIEQFF.

The V call is TRBV13, the J call TRBJ2-2, with D possibly TRBD1 on 6 matching bases. Germline V CDR1 and CDR2: PRHDT, FYEKMQ (reference sequence). Trimming took off 4 bases at V and 6 bases at J, with 9 bases between the two ends. The CDR3 covers 13 residues. CDR3 nucleotide sequence: TGTGCCAGCAGCTACAGGGTCTCCGGGGAGCTGTTTTTT. This translates into CASSYRVSGELFF.

There are many counts of this clonotype. V gene TRBV28 combines with J gene TRBJ2-5, with a weak D call TRBD1 (6 bases). Germline CDR1 reads MDHEN; CDR2 reads SYDVKM. V was shortened by 8 bases and J by 0 bases, with 10 bases between the two germline ends. There are 13 residues in the CDR3. CDR3 sequence reads: CASLGQHQETQYF. The CDR3 DNA reads as TGTGCCAGCCTAGGACAGCACCAAGAGACCCAGTACTTC.

This clonotype was seen repeatedly, ten times or more. The chain is built from TRBV20-1 and TRBJ1-2, with D maybe TRBD1 (6 bases). The length of the CDR3 is 12 residues. V lost 5 bases and J 8 bases, leaving 15 bases between the germline ends. Germline lookup yields CDR1 DFQATT and CDR2 SNEGSKA (reference sequence). CDR3 sequence: CSASQGMGGYTF. The CDR3 DNA sequence: TGCAGTGCTTCTCAGGGGATGGGCGGCTACACCTTC.

This clonotype was seen many times. The chain employs TRBV4-3 and TRBJ2-1; no clear D gene. CDR3 length: 13 residues. Germline CDR1 is LGHNA and CDR2 is YSLEER. V gave up 1 base and J gave up 10 bases, with 11 bases separating them. CDR3 DNA sequence: TGCGCCAGCAGCCAAGGAGGACGCAGGGAGCAGTTCTTC. Translation gives CASSQGGRREQFF.